This T cell receptor beta chain was captured by sequencing in a study of Graves' ophthalmopathy and Graves' hyperthyroidism (dated by TCRdb to the late 2010s). As for the study more broadly: Peripheral blood was collected at initial diagnosis, before any treatment. TCR beta repertoire signatures were used to distinguish Graves' ophthalmopathy from Graves' hyperthyroidism and to predict progression to ophthalmopathy. The 75 to 100 discovery patients were divided at random into training and test sets in a 7:3 ratio. For independent validation, a separate cohort was made up of some 18 hyperthyroidism patients plus 17 patients who later progressed from hyperthyroidism to ophthalmopathy. To explore V-J signatures that distinguish ophthalmopathy from hyperthyroidism, a discovery set of 95 to 100 patients was enrolled, made up of 40 to 45 with ophthalmopathy and fewer than 60 with stable hyperthyroidism. In total, 135 blood samples were TCR-sequenced: under 45 ophthalmopathy, 80 or so hyperthyroidism and approximately 17 hyperthyroidism-to-ophthalmopathy patients. After sampling, hyperthyroidism patients received methimazole starting at 30 mg daily, and ophthalmopathy patients received high-dose intravenous methylprednisolone. In about six hyperthyroidism patients, T-cell repertoires of thyroid tissue and blood were compared. Overall study results and their limits: Among expanded thyroid clonotypes with frequency above 0.001, most also showed up in blood, which suggests that blood repertoires may reflect the thyroid immune response. Sample size was not predetermined statistically, and investigators were not blinded to group allocation. In validation, the model predicted ophthalmopathy progression with less than 71% sensitivity and 72% to 80% specificity; some 13 predicted patients were CT-confirmed with GO in a median of approximately 6.5 months. The 13-signature model separated ophthalmopathy from stable hyperthyroidism with roughly 88% sensitivity and approximately 81% specificity in cross-validation, and 80%/75% in the test set.

With respect to this clonotype: Its target antigen remains unknown. No much larger clonotype is one base removed from it; base qualities were not supplied.

For repertoire sequencing, the TCR beta CDR3 regions were amplified from RNA transcripts. The first round of RT-PCR was done with HTBI primers and the Qiagen OneStep RT-PCR kit, and was followed by a second round of multiplex PCR, then size selection and purification. Sequencing of the libraries was carried out on an Illumina HiSeq2000 in paired-end mode with 100 bp reads. The published analysis was carried out like this. Reads were processed with SOAPnuke, discarding reads with adapters, uncalled bases, mean Phred below 15, or no exact constant-primer or identifier match. COPE v1.2.5 was used to merge high-quality paired reads. Each unique nucleotide sequence was treated as a clonotype, and MiTCR v1.1 was used to align the clonotypes to the IMGT TRB V, D and J references. Only V-J combinations with frequency above 0.0001 were analysed, covering around 99% of repertoires. A TCR clonal expansion and chaos score per V-J combination was defined as the ratio of F50 clonal expansion to chaos observed in the TCRdist matrix. Welch's t-statistics and random forest were used to reduce features to 10 to 15 V-J combinations, which were fed into a naive Bayes classifier. The similarity between thyroid and blood repertoires was quantified using the Morisita-Horn index. TCRdb itself trimmed the public reads at Q25 with fastp, ran MiXCR and retained productive beta chains. Every distinct CDR3 protein forms one entry, paired with its most common genes and DNA. Clone size and V and J calls follow TCRdb, not the original study. Within this sample are about 180,000 distinct CDR3 sequences, with over 35% of them counted one time only. Clones ranked in the top ten supply 5.8% of the sample.

The CDR3 runs 17 residues from the cysteine to the phenylalanine. Of all the DNA, just the CDR3 is kept, 51 bases in frame from base 1. V lost 0 bases and J lost 1 base, and the count of bases not matched to a germline gene is 10. According to the germline V gene (reference sequence), CDR1 reads DFQATT and CDR2 reads SNEGSKA. The ophthalmopathy patients had moderately to severely active disease, with a Clinical Activity Score of 3 or higher, a NOSPECS grade of 4 or higher, and a disease duration of less than 3 months. Patients were excluded if they had other autoimmune diseases, uncontrolled infections, pregnancy or lactation. Diagnosis was based on clinical symptoms, serum thyroxine, TRAb, thyroid ultrasound and orbital computed tomography. Using Ficoll-Paque density gradient centrifugation, PBMCs were isolated from 10 ml of fresh peripheral blood. Total RNA was extracted with Trizol reagent and quality-checked on an Agilent 2100 Bioanalyzer.

This clonotype was obtained from a woman between 40 and 50 years old with Graves' ophthalmopathy. Donor details come from another sample of the same person, matched by shared clones. What was sequenced was peripheral blood. This sequence uses TRBV20-1 and TRBJ1-2, with 8 middle bases fitting TRBD1. For the CDR3, the sequence is CSARDTGTGQVNYGYTF. The DNA sequence is as follows: TGCAGTGCTAGAGACACCGGGACGGGACAGGTTAACTATGGCTACACCTTC.